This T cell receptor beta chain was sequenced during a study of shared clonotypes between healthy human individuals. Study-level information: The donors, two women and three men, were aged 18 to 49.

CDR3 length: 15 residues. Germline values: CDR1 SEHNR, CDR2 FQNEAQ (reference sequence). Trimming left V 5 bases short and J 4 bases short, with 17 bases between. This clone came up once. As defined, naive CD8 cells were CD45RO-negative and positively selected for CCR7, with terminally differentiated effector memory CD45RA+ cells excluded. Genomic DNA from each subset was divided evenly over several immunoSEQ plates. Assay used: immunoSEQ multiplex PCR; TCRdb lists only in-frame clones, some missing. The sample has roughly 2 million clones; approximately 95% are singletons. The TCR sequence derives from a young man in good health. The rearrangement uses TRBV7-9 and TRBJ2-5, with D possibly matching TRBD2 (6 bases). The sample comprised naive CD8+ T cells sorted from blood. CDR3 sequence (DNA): TGTGCCAGCAGCCCTGCATGGACCGGGGGAGAGACCCAGTACTTC. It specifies CASSPAWTGGETQYF.